This TCR beta chain came from a study of shared clonotypes between healthy human individuals. General study points: A reduction in generation probabilities was seen for non-shared clonotypes relative to those shared by all four donors. Only blood was sampled, and tissue TCR repertoires likely differ from blood ones.

As to this clone: No antigen is known for it.

Germline V gene data show CDR1 as MNHNY and CDR2 as SVGAGI (reference sequence). The germline V and J ends were trimmed by 6 bases and 3 bases, with 11 bases remaining between them. The CDR3 consists of 14 residues. CD8 cells regarded as naive lacked CD45RO, were positively chosen for CCR7, and omitted terminally differentiated effector memory CD45RA+ cells. The assay was run at deep level. The input for sorted-subset replicate PCRs was around 0.2 ug DNA, approximately 30,000 T cell genomes. Libraries were prepared by immunoSEQ multiplex PCR; TCRdb keeps only in-frame clonotypes and omits some of them. The sample includes about 2 million clones, approximately 94% of them seen just once.

The J gene is TRBJ2-2, the V gene TRBV6-6; D not certain. Sequencing used naive CD8+ T cells sorted from blood. This sequence was found in a man between 18 and 35 years old in good health. CDR3 amino acids: CASRGDEYTGELFF. The CDR3 coding sequence is TGTGCCAGCAGGGGTGACGAGTACACCGGGGAGCTGTTTTTT.